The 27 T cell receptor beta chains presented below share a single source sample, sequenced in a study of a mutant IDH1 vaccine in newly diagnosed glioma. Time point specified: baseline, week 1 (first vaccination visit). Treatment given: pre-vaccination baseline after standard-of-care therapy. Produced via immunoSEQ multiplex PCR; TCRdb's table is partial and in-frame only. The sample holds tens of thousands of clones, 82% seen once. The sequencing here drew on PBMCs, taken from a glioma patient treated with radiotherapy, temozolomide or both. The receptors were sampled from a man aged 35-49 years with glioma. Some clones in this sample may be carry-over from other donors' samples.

The CDR3 region is CASSLAGANTEAFF. CDR3 bases: TGTGCCAGCAGCTTAGCCGGGGCAAACACTGAAGCTTTCTTT. This chain connects TRBV7-9 to TRBJ1-1; D possibly corresponds to TRBD1 (5 bases). Germline CDR1 is SEHNR and CDR2 is FQNEAQ (reference sequence). Deletions cut 0 bases from V and 2 bases from J, with 7 bases between. The CDR3 contains 14 residues.

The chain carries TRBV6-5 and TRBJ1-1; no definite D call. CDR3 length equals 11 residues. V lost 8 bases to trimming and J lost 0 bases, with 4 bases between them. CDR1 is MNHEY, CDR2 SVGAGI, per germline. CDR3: CASGVNTEAFF. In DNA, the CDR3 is TGTGCCAGCGGGGTGAACACTGAAGCTTTCTTT.

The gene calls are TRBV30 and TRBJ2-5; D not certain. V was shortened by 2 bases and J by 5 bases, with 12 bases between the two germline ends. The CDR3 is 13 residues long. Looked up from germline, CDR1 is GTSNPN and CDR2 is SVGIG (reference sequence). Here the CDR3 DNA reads TGTGCCTGGAGTCCTACTGTCTCGGAGACCCAGTACTTC. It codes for CAWSPTVSETQYF.

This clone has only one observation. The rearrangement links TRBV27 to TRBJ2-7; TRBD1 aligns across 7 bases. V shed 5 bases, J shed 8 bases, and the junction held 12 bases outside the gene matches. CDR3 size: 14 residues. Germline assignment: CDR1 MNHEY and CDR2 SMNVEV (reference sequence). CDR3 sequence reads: CASSPEGAATQQYF. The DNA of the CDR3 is TGTGCCAGCAGTCCCGAGGGGGCCGCGACCCAGCAGTACTTC.

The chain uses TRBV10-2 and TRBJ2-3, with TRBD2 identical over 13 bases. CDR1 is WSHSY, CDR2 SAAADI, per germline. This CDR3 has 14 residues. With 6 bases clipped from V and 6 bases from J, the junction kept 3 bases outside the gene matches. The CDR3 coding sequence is TGCGCCAGCAGAGGACTAGCGGGGGCTGATACGCAGTATTTT. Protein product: CASRGLAGADTQYF.

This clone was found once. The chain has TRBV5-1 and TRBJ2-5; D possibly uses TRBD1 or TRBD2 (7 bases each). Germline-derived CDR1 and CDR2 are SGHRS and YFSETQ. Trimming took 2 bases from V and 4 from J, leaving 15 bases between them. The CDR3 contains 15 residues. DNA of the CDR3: TGCGCCAGCAGCTTCAGGGGGGGCCTGGGAGAGACCCAGTACTTC. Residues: CASSFRGGLGETQYF.

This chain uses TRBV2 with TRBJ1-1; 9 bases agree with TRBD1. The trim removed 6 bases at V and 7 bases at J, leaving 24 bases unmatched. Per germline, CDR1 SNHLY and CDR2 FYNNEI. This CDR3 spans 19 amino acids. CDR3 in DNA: TGTGCCAGCAGCACCAACCGGGACAGGGTATGGACAACTACTAATGAAGCTTTCTTT. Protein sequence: CASSTNRDRVWTTTNEAFF.

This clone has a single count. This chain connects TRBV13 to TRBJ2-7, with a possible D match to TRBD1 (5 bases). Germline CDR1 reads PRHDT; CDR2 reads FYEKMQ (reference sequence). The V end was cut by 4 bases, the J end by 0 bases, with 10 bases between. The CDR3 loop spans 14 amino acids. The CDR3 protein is CASSSDSTSYEQYF. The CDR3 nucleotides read TGTGCCAGCAGCTCCGACAGTACCTCCTACGAGCAGTACTTC.

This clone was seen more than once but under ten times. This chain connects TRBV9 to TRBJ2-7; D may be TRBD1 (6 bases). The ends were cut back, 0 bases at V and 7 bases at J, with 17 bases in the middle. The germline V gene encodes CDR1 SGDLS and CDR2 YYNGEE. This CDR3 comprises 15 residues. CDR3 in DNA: TGTGCCAGCAGCGTAGCAGGGGCTCGAGTGGTTGAGCAGTACTTC. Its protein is CASSVAGARVVEQYF.

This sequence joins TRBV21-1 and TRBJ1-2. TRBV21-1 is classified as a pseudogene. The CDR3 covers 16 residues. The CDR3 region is CASSKGSDVWHYGYTF. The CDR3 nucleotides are TGTGCCAGCAGCAAGGGGTCTGATGTCTGGCACTATGGCTACACCTTC.

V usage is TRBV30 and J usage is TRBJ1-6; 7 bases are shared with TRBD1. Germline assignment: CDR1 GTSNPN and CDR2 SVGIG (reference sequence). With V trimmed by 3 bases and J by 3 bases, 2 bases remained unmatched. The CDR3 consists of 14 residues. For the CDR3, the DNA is TGTGCCTGGAGCGCAGGGGGCTATAATTCACCCCTCCACTTT. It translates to CAWSAGGYNSPLHF.

The chain's CDR3 is CASSLASGTPRSYEQYF. The DNA of the CDR3 is TGTGCCAGCAGCTTAGCGTCCGGGACACCTCGTTCCTACGAGCAGTACTTC. The chain carries TRBV7-2 and TRBJ2-7; possible D gene TRBD1, 6 bases. V lost 0 bases, J lost 1 base, and 16 bases lay in between. This CDR3 is 17 amino acids long. From germline, CDR1 is SGHTA and CDR2 FQGNSA. Variable domain in full (rest from reference TRBV7-2 and TRBJ2-7): GAGVSQSPSNKVTEKGKDVELRCDPISGHTALYWYRQSLGQGLEFLIYFQGNSAPDKSGLPSDRFSAERTGGSVSTLTIQRTQQEDSAVYLCASSLASGTPRSYEQYFGPGTRLTVT.

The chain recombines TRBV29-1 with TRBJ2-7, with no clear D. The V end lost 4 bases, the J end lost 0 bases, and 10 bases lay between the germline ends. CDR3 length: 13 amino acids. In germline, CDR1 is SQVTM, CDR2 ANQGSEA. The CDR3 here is CSVARTDSYEQYF. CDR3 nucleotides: TGCAGCGTTGCAAGGACCGACTCCTACGAGCAGTACTTC.

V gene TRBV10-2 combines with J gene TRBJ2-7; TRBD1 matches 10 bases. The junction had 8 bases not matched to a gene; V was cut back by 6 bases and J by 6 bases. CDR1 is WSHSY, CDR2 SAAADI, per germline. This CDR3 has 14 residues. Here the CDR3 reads CASRPGQGSSEQYF. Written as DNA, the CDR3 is TGCGCCAGCAGGCCGGGACAGGGGTCGAGCGAGCAGTACTTC.

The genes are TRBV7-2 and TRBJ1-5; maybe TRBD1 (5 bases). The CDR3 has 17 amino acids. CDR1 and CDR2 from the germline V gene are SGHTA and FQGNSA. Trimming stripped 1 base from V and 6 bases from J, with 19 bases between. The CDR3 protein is CASSLGSGRNTGQPQHF. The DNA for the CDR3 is TGTGCCAGCAGCTTAGGAAGTGGGAGAAACACAGGTCAGCCCCAGCATTTT. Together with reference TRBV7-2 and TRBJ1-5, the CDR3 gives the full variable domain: GAGVSQSPSNKVTEKGKDVELRCDPISGHTALYWYRQSLGQGLEFLIYFQGNSAPDKSGLPSDRFSAERTGGSVSTLTIQRTQQEDSAVYLCASSLGSGRNTGQPQHFGDGTRLSIL.

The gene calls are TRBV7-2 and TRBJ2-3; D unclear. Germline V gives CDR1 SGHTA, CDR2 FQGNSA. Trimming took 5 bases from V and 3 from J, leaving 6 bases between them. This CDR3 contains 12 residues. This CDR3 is CASSTFTDTQYF. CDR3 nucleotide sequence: TGTGCCAGCAGCACCTTTACAGATACGCAGTATTTT.

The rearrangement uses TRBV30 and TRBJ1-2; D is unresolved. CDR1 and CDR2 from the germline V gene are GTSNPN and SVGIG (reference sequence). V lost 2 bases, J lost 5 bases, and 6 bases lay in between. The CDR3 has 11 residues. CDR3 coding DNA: TGTGCCTGGAGTCTGTCGTATGGCTACACCTTC. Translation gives CAWSLSYGYTF.

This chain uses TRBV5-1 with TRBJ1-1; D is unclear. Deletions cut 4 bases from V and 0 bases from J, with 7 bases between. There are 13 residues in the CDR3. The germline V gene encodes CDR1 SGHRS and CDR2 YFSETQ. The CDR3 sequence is CASSRVMNTEAFF. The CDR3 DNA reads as TGCGCCAGCAGCCGGGTGATGAACACTGAAGCTTTCTTT.

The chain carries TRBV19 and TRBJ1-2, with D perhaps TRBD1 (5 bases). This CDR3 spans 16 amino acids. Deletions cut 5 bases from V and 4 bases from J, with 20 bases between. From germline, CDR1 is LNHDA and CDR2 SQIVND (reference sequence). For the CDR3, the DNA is TGTGCCAGTAGTCCGCAGGACACATCAACAGGCTATGGCTACACCTTC. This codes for CASSPQDTSTGYGYTF.

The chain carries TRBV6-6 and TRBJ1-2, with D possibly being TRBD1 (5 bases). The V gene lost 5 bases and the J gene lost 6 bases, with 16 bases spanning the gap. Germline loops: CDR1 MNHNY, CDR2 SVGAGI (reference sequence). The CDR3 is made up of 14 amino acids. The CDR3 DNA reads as TGTGCCAGCAGTGGGCGGATGGGGGAAGATGGCTACACCTTC. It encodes CASSGRMGEDGYTF.

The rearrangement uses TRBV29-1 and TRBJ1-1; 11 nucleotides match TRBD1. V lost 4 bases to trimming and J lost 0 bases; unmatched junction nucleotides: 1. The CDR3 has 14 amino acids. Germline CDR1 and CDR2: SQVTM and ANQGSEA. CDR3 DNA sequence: TGCAGCGTTGGGACAGGGGGCATGAACACTGAAGCTTTCTTT. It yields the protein CSVGTGGMNTEAFF.

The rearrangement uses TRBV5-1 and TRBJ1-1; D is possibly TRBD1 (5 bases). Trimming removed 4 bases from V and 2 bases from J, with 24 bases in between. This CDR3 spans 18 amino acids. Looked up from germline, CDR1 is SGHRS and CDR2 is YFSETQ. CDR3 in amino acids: CASSGGGAGNRANTEAFF. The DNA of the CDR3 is TGCGCCAGCAGCGGGGGTGGGGCAGGGAATAGGGCCAACACTGAAGCTTTCTTT.

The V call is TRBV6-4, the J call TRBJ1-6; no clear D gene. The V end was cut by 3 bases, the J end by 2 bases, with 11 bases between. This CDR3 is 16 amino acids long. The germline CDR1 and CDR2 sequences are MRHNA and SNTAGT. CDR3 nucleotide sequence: TGTGCCAGCAGTGAACGATCGGATCCCTATAATTCACCCCTCCACTTT. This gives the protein CASSERSDPYNSPLHF.

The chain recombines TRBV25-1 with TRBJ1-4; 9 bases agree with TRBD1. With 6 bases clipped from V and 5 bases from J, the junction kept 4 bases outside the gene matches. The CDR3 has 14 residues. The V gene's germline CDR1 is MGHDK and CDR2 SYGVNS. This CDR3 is CASSPTGGNEKLFF. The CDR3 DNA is TGTGCCAGCAGCCCGACAGGGGGGAATGAAAAACTGTTTTTT.

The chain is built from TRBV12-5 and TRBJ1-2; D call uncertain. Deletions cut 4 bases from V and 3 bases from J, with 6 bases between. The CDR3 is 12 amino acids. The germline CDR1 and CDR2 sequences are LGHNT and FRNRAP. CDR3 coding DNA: TGTGCTAGTGGTTCCGCTTACTATGGCTACACCTTC. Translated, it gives CASGSAYYGYTF.

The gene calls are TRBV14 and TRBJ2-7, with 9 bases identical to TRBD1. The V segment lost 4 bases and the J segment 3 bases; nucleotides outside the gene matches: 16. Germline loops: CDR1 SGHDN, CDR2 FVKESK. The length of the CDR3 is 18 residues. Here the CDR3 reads CASSPAPETGGESYEQYF. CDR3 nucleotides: TGTGCCAGCAGCCCGGCTCCCGAAACAGGGGGCGAAAGCTACGAGCAGTACTTC. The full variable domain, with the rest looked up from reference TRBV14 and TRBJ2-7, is EAGVTQFPSHSVIEKGQTVTLRCDPISGHDNLYWYRRVMGKEIKFLLHFVKESKQDESGMPNNRFLAERTGGTYSTLKVQPAELEDSGVYFCASSPAPETGGESYEQYFGPGTRLTVT.

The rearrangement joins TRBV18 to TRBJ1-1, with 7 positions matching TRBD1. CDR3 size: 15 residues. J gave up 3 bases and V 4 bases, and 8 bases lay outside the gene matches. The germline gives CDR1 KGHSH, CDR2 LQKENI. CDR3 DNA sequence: TGTGCCAGCTCACTCAACAGGGGTCTGGACACTGAAGCTTTCTTT. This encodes CASSLNRGLDTEAFF.